This entry is about one T cell receptor beta chain. This sample was included in a study of blood T cell repertoires in COVID-19. Study context: T cells, B-cell-depleted T cells, or PBMCs provided the cDNA or gDNA that served as material.

V lost 4 bases to trimming and J lost 6 bases; unmatched junction nucleotides: 6. This CDR3 region has 16 residues. Germline assignment: CDR1 SGHNT and CDR2 YENEEA. As originally analysed: Amplified reference gene primers provided the basis for estimating nucleated cell counts. Only in-frame clones appear in the TCRdb table, and some are missing; sequencing was by immunoSEQ multiplex PCR. V and J calls and clone size are given by that table; D and trimming were obtained from the DNA. The data show hundreds of thousands of clones, approximately 90% seen once. Sequencing was carried out using peripheral blood. The TCR originated in a man between 18 and 29 years old with COVID-19, enrolled during active disease. This sequence joins TRBV11-3 and TRBJ2-2, with 12 bases fitting TRBD2. CDR3 DNA: TGTGCCAGCAGCTCCAGACTAGCGGGAGTCGCCGGGGAGCTGTTTTTT. Translated, it gives CASSSRLAGVAGELFF.